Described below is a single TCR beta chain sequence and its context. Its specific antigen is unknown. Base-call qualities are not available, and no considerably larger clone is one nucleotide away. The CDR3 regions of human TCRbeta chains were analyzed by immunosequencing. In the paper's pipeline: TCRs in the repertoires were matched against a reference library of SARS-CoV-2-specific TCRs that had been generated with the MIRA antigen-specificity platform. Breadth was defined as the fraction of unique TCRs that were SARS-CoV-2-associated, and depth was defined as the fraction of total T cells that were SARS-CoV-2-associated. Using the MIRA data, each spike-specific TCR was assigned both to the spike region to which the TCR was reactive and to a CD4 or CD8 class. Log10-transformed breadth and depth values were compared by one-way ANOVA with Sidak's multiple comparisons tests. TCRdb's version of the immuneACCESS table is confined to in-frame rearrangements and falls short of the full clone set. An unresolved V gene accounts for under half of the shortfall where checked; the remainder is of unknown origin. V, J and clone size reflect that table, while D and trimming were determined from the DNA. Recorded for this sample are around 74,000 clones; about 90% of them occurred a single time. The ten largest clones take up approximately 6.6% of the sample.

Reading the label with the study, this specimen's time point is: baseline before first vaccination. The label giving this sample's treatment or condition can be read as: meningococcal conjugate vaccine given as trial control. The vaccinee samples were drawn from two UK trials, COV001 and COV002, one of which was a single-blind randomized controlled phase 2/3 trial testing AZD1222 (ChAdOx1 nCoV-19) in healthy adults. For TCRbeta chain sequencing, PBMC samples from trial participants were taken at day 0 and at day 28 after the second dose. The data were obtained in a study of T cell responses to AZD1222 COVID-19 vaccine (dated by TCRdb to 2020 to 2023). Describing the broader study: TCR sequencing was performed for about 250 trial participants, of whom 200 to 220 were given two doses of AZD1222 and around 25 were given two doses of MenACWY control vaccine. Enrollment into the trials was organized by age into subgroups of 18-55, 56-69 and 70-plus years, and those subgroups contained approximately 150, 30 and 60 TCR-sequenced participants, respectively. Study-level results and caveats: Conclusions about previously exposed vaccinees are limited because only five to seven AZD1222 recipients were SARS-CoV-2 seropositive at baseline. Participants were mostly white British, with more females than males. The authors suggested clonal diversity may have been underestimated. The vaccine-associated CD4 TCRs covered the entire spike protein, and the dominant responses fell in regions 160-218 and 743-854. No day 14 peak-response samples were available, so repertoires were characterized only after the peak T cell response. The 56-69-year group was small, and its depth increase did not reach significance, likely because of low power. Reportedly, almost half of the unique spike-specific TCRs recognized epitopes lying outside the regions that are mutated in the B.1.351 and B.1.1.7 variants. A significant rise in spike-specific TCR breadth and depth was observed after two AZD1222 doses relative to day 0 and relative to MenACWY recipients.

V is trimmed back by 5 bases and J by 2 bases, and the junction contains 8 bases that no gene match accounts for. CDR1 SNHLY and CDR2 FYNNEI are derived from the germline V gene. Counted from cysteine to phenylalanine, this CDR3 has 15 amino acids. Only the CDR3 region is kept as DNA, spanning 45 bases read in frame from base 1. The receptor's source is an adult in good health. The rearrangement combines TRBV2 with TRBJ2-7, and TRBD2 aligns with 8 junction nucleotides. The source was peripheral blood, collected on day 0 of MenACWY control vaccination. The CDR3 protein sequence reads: CASSLTSAFPYEQYF. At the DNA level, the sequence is TGTGCCAGCAGTCTGACTAGCGCCTTTCCCTACGAGCAGTACTTC. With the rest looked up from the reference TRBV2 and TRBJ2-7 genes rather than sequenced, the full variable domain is EPEVTQTPSHQVTQMGQEVILRCVPISNHLYFYWYRQILGQKVEFLVSFYNNEISEKSEIFDDQFSVERPDGSNFTLKIRSTKLEDSAMYFCASSLTSAFPYEQYFGPGTRLTVT.